A single sample is the source of the 29 T cell receptor beta chains below, sequenced in a study of CD8 T cells in ankylosing spondylitis. Each CDR3 protein gets one entry after TCRdb re-called the 5' RACE reads with MiXCR. The sample shows 700,000 to 1,000,000 distinct CDR3 sequences, over 9.5% of them seen only once. No antigen is known for these receptors. Study observations and caveats: Blood from ankylosing spondylitis patients appeared to carry a characteristic roughly 8-variant TCR beta motif.

Sequencing was done on a sample of blood, either unsorted or a sorted T cell fraction (not recorded which). The source of these receptors is a male donor with ankylosing spondylitis.

This clonotype appeared a few times. The chain recombines TRBV5-1 with TRBJ2-7, with D tentatively TRBD2 (7 bases). The CDR3 runs to 15 residues. V was clipped by 8 bases and J by 3 bases, with 21 bases between them. Germline loops: CDR1 SGHRS, CDR2 YFSETQ. The CDR3 spells CASSLPSGGGYEQYF. The DNA for the CDR3 is TGCGCCAGTTCCCTCCCTAGCGGAGGGGGCTACGAGCAGTACTTC.

This clonotype was detected many times. V usage is TRBV4-3 and J usage is TRBJ1-6, with a weak D call TRBD1 (6 bases). Germline values: CDR1 LGHNA, CDR2 YSLEER. CDR3 size: 14 residues. The germline V and J ends were trimmed by 6 bases and 3 bases, with 9 bases remaining between them. The CDR3 loop reads CASRGGNYNSPLHF. Written as DNA, the CDR3 is TGCGCCAGCAGAGGGGGGAACTATAATTCACCCCTCCACTTT.

The table lists this clonotype with a few counts. This chain uses TRBV10-3 with TRBJ1-2, with D maybe TRBD1 (5 bases). From germline, CDR1 is ENHRY and CDR2 SYGVKD. V dropped 5 bases and J dropped 0 bases, with 13 bases sitting between them. This CDR3 is built from 15 residues. The CDR3 coding sequence is TGTGCCATCAGTCCCCTACAGGAAACTAACTATGGCTACACCTTC. Protein: CAISPLQETNYGYTF.

The table lists this clonotype with a few counts. The chain has TRBV9 and TRBJ2-7; D tentatively fits TRBD1 or TRBD2 (5 bases each). This CDR3 is built from 17 residues. Germline CDR1 SGDLS, CDR2 YYNGEE. Trimming cost V 0 bases and J 4 bases, with 20 bases left between them. The CDR3 DNA reads TGTGCCAGCAGCGTAGCCCTTTTGGGACCTCCTTTGTACGAGCAGTACTTC. As protein: CASSVALLGPPLYEQYF.

There are a few counts of this clonotype. The rearrangement uses TRBV5-5 and TRBJ1-4, with TRBD1 identical over 8 bases. V shed 4 bases, J shed 7 bases, and the junction held 6 bases outside the gene matches. The CDR3 loop spans 14 amino acids. Germline CDR1 is SGHKS and CDR2 is YYEKEE (reference sequence). In DNA, the CDR3 is TGTGCCAGCAGCCCAGGGGGCTGGCGTGAAAAACTGTTTTTT. The encoded protein is CASSPGGWREKLFF.

J is TRBJ2-4 and V is TRBV7-2; D is perhaps TRBD1 or TRBD2 (5 bases each). The CDR3 is made up of 14 amino acids. V was clipped by 4 bases and J by 4 bases, with 11 bases between them. The V gene's germline CDR1 is SGHTA and CDR2 FQGNSA. The CDR3 is CASSYWDGKNIQYF. The CDR3 region has the DNA TGTGCCAGCAGCTATTGGGACGGTAAAAACATTCAGTACTTC.

This clonotype was recorded many times. Written as DNA, the CDR3 is TGCAGTGCTAGAGATAGCGGTAGAACAGATACGCAGTATTTT. This translates into CSARDSGRTDTQYF. The chain combines TRBV20-1 with TRBJ2-3, with D perhaps matching TRBD2 (6 bases). The germline V gene has CDR1 DFQATT and CDR2 SNEGSKA (reference sequence). The V end lost 0 bases, the J end lost 3 bases, and 10 bases lay between the germline ends. This CDR3 spans 14 amino acids.

This clonotype was counted only a few times. The V and J genes are TRBV6-1 and TRBJ1-2; 11 nucleotides match TRBD1. The CDR3 contains 18 residues. The V gene end was trimmed by 5 bases and the J gene end by 0 bases; junction bases not matched to a gene: 11. Per the germline V gene, CDR1 is MNHNS and CDR2 is SASEGT. CDR3 amino acids: CASSRRTGGYLANYGYTF. In DNA, the CDR3 is TGTGCCAGCAGTAGGAGGACAGGGGGCTATTTAGCTAACTATGGCTACACCTTC.

This clonotype has just a few counts. The chain recombines TRBV20-1 with TRBJ2-7, with D perhaps matching TRBD1 or TRBD2 (5 bases each). The CDR3 covers 13 residues. The germline CDR1 and CDR2 sequences are DFQATT and SNEGSKA (reference sequence). The V end was cut by 5 bases, the J end by 6 bases, with 17 bases between. CDR3 nucleotides: TGCAGTGCTCATCAGGGCGCCGGAGGCGAGCAGTACTTC. This gives the protein CSAHQGAGGEQYF.

This clonotype was counted a few times. The V and J genes are TRBV10-1 and TRBJ2-3, with 10 bases that match TRBD1. From germline, CDR1 is WNHNN and CDR2 SYGVQD (reference sequence). This CDR3 is 13 amino acids long. V shed 3 bases and J 8 bases; nucleotides not matched to a gene: 2. The CDR3, as DNA: TGCGCCAGCAGTGAAAGGGACAGGGGTACGCAGTATTTT. It translates to CASSERDRGTQYF.

This clonotype was counted only a few times. The gene calls are TRBV29-1 and TRBJ2-4; TRBD1 is a possible D gene (6 bases). The germline V and J ends were trimmed by 4 bases and 8 bases, with 12 bases remaining between them. From germline, CDR1 is SQVTM and CDR2 ANQGSEA. The CDR3 length is 12 residues. The CDR3 DNA sequence: TGCAGCGTTGTTTATGGGGGCCACATTCAGTACTTC. This gives the protein CSVVYGGHIQYF.

This clonotype was counted between two and nine times. The V gene is TRBV12-3 or TRBV12-4, the J gene TRBJ2-7, with D perhaps matching TRBD2 (6 bases). Trimming left V 2 bases short and J 9 bases short, with 14 bases between. The CDR3 extends over 13 amino acids. The CDR3 here is CASSLRDSLGQYF. The CDR3 region has the DNA TGTGCCAGCAGTTTAAGGGACTCCTTGGGGCAGTACTTC.

V usage is TRBV6-5 and J usage is TRBJ2-7; the match to TRBD1 covers 7 bases. CDR1 and CDR2 from the germline V gene are MNHEY and SVGAGI. V lost 5 bases to trimming and J lost 4 bases; unmatched junction nucleotides: 11. The CDR3 runs 15 residues. CDR3 DNA: TGTGCCAGCAGTAACCTGTACAGGGGAACTTACGAGCAGTACTTC. Translating gives CASSNLYRGTYEQYF.

The V and J genes are TRBV6-5 and TRBJ1-6; D is unresolved. Trimming took 0 bases from V and 0 from J, leaving 9 bases between them. Germline values: CDR1 MNHEY, CDR2 SVGAGI. The CDR3 is 17 residues long. The DNA for the CDR3 is TGTGCCAGCAGTTACTCGCTGTTGGGCTCCTATAATTCACCCCTCCACTTT. It is translated as CASSYSLLGSYNSPLHF.

At least ten counts were recorded for this clonotype. This rearrangement joins TRBV7-6 to TRBJ1-1, with TRBD1 as a possible D gene (5 bases). The CDR3 is made up of 13 amino acids. Germline V gene data show CDR1 as SGHVS and CDR2 as FNYEAQ. Trimming took 6 bases from V and 4 from J, leaving 12 bases between them. As DNA, the CDR3 is TGTGCCAGCAGATCCCAGGGAGGCACTGAAGCTTTCTTT. It specifies CASRSQGGTEAFF.

Details on this clonotype: The germline gene is not matched at one end of the junction; a read error may be the cause. This sequence joins TRBV20-1 and TRBJ1-6; a weak D match, TRBD1 (6 bases). CDR1 and CDR2 from the germline V gene are DFQATT and SNEGSKA (reference sequence). The CDR3 has 13 residues. The CDR3 reads CTPFTGRDSPLDF. As DNA, the CDR3 is TGCACCCCTTTTACAGGGAGGGATTCACCCCTCGACTTT.

The chain recombines TRBV28 with TRBJ2-2; either TRBD1 or TRBD2 may fit D (5 bases each). Germline V CDR1 and CDR2: MDHEN, SYDVKM. The V end lost 0 bases, the J end lost 4 bases, and 27 bases lay between the germline ends. The CDR3 is 21 amino acids. The CDR3, as DNA: TGTGCCAGCAGTTTATGGAACCGGGACGGCGTAGTAGCGAGGTTCACCGGGGAGCTGTTTTTT. It specifies CASSLWNRDGVVARFTGELFF.

This clonotype turned up a few times. The genes are TRBV11-2 and TRBJ2-1, with 9 bases lining up with TRBD1. Trimming took 8 bases from V and 4 from J; bases not matched to a gene: 21. The germline CDR1 and CDR2 sequences are SGHAT and FQNNGV. There are 19 residues in the CDR3. In nucleotides, the CDR3 is TGTGCCAGCTTCTTGGGAACAGGGGGCTGGAGGGACGTTTACAATGAGCAGTTCTTC. Its translation: CASFLGTGGWRDVYNEQFF.

This clonotype was seen more than once but under ten times. The chain combines TRBV5-1 with TRBJ2-3; D is unclear. The CDR3 has 14 residues. Germline-derived CDR1 and CDR2 are SGHRS and YFSETQ. The V end lost 0 bases, the J end lost 6 bases, and 11 bases lay between the germline ends. The CDR3 region has the DNA TGCGCCAGCAGCTTGGGGGTAGGCGCCGATACGCAGTATTTT. The encoded protein is CASSLGVGADTQYF. Full variable domain (remainder filled in from reference TRBV5-1 and TRBJ2-3): KAGVTQTPRYLIKTRGQQVTLSCSPISGHRSVSWYQQTPGQGLQFLFEYFSETQRNKGNFPGRFSGRQFSNSRSEMNVSTLELGDSALYLCASSLGVGADTQYFGPGTRLTVL.

This clonotype was observed many times. The J gene is TRBJ2-2, the V gene TRBV5-1; D tentatively fits TRBD1 or TRBD2 (5 bases each). This CDR3 spans 14 amino acids. V was pared by 4 bases and J by 6 bases, with 13 bases between. From germline, CDR1 is SGHRS and CDR2 YFSETQ. Written as DNA, the CDR3 is TGCGCCAGCAGCAGGGGACCGTTGGCCGGGGAGCTGTTTTTT. Translated: CASSRGPLAGELFF. Full variable domain (missing parts from reference TRBV5-1 and TRBJ2-2): KAGVTQTPRYLIKTRGQQVTLSCSPISGHRSVSWYQQTPGQGLQFLFEYFSETQRNKGNFPGRFSGRQFSNSRSEMNVSTLELGDSALYLCASSRGPLAGELFFGEGSRLTVL.

V is TRBV6-5 and J is TRBJ1-2; D unresolved. Trimming left V 2 bases short and J 7 bases short, with 20 bases between. Germline lookup yields CDR1 MNHEY and CDR2 SVGAGI. The CDR3 spans 16 residues. The CDR3 spells CASSYLLQWAWRGYTF. The DNA for the CDR3 is TGTGCCAGCAGTTACCTTCTCCAATGGGCTTGGCGTGGCTACACCTTC.

The chain has TRBV11-2 and TRBJ1-2; weak D call: TRBD1 (5 bases). Germline V gene data show CDR1 as SGHAT and CDR2 as FQNNGV. V was cut by 5 bases and J by 4 bases, with 17 bases left in between. The CDR3 is 15 residues long. CDR3 region: CASSRGPSTIYGYTF. CDR3 bases: TGTGCCAGCAGCAGGGGCCCTTCGACGATCTATGGCTACACCTTC.

This clonotype turned up a few times. This chain connects TRBV10-3 to TRBJ2-1; D is possibly TRBD1 (6 bases). The CDR3 runs to 16 residues. Germline CDR1 is ENHRY and CDR2 is SYGVKD. V shed 3 bases and J shed 5 bases, with 17 bases lying between them. The CDR3 sequence is CAISDYRRGQNNEQFF. Written as DNA, the CDR3 is TGTGCCATCAGTGATTACAGAAGGGGACAAAACAATGAGCAGTTCTTC.

The sample holds many counts of this clonotype. This chain uses TRBV4-1 with TRBJ2-4; D is possibly TRBD2 (5 bases). The CDR3 totals 16 residues. V was clipped by 0 bases and J by 4 bases, with 13 bases between them. Germline CDR1 and CDR2: MGHRA and YSYEKL. DNA of the CDR3: TGCGCCAGCAGCCAAGATTTCAGCGGCGTTAAAAACATTCAGTACTTC. It is translated as CASSQDFSGVKNIQYF.

This clonotype was counted many times. The V gene is TRBV12-3 or TRBV12-4, the J gene TRBJ2-3; 7 nucleotides line up with TRBD1. The junction had 5 bases not matched to a gene; V was cut back by 5 bases and J by 0 bases. This CDR3 is 15 amino acids long. The CDR3 region has the DNA TGTGCCAGCAGTCTGGGACAGACTAGCACAGATACGCAGTATTTT. This gives the protein CASSLGQTSTDTQYF.

The J gene is TRBJ2-1, the V gene TRBV20-1; D is possibly TRBD2 (5 bases). The CDR3 covers 14 residues. Deletions cut 3 bases from V and 3 bases from J, with 12 bases between. Germline V gene data show CDR1 as DFQATT and CDR2 as SNEGSKA (reference sequence). CDR3 loop: CSASADSDYNEQFF. Written as DNA, the CDR3 is TGCAGTGCTAGTGCGGACTCCGACTACAATGAGCAGTTCTTC.

This clonotype has at least ten counts. V and J are TRBV5-5 and TRBJ2-7; D may be TRBD2 (5 bases). This CDR3 spans 14 amino acids. Trimming removed 4 bases at V and 2 bases at J, with 13 bases between. CDR1 SGHKS and CDR2 YYEKEE come from the germline V gene (reference sequence). This CDR3 reads CASSPGFGAYEQYF. CDR3 nucleotides: TGTGCCAGCAGCCCGGGATTCGGTGCCTACGAGCAGTACTTC.

In this sample, this clonotype turned up many times. The CDR3 region has the DNA TGCGCCAGCAGAGAAACAGGAACCGGGGAGCTGTTTTTT. Encoded protein: CASRETGTGELFF. The genes are TRBV10-1 and TRBJ2-2, with D perhaps TRBD1 (5 bases). The CDR3 consists of 13 residues. V was clipped by 6 bases and J by 5 bases, with 10 bases between them. CDR1 is WNHNN, CDR2 SYGVQD, per germline (reference sequence).

This chain links TRBV10-3 with TRBJ1-6, with D unclear. V was pared by 7 bases and J by 10 bases, with 23 bases between. The CDR3 extends over 16 amino acids. From germline, CDR1 is ENHRY and CDR2 SYGVKD. CDR3 amino acids: CAITEQLGGLGSPLHF. CDR3 nucleotide sequence: TGTGCCATCACCGAGCAACTGGGAGGGCTGGGATCACCCCTCCACTTT.